The rows below give T cell receptor beta chains drawn from one sample of a study of neoadjuvant anti-PD-1 for oral cavity cancer. TCRdb's table, derived via immunoSEQ multiplex PCR, lists solely in-frame clones and lacks some. The table has over 65,000 clones, around 83% seen once. The sample in question was PBMCs, obtained after nivolumab (anti-PD-1) treatment. Every receptor here comes from a person between 35 and 79 years old with oral cavity squamous cell carcinoma. The CDR3 runs from the conserved cysteine through the conserved F or W. Each record gives: V gene, J gene, CDR3 protein.

>TRBV6-1|TRBJ1-2
CASSVVQGNYGYTF
>TRBV10-3|TRBJ2-7
CAISKDTSYEQYF
>TRBV27|TRBJ2-7
CASRGPYEQYF
>TRBV10-3|TRBJ2-7
CATTRDQTGSYEQYF
>TRBV20-1|TRBJ1-1
CSARRTEAFF
>TRBV4-1|TRBJ2-7
CASSHPWGEQYF
>TRBV6-1|TRBJ2-7
CASSEEGARYEQYF
>TRBV30|TRBJ2-1
CAWRALGNEQFF
>TRBV28|TRBJ1-1
CASSPQMAANTEAFF
>TRBV5-6|TRBJ1-2
CASSDTVLSVYGYTF
>TRBV7-2|TRBJ2-5
CASSPGTSGSWGETQYF
>TRBV5-1|TRBJ2-1
CASSAGLVKDEQFF
>TRBV30|TRBJ2-2
CAWSVMAGILTGELFF
>TRBV11-2|TRBJ2-3
CASSSGLAGISDTQYF
>TRBV5-1|TRBJ1-1
CASSLATSTGNTEAFF
>TRBV2|TRBJ2-7
CASTQPYDYEQYF
>TRBV28|TRBJ2-7
CASSESGTGHSYEQYF
>TRBV6-6|TRBJ2-1
CASRTNEQFF
>TRBV5-1|TRBJ2-1
CASSLSSRGYNEQFF
>TRBV9|TRBJ2-2
CASRVSNTGELFF
>TRBV6-4|TRBJ2-1
CASSRRGGSYEQFF
>TRBV11-2|TRBJ2-7
CASSLTFSYEQYF
>TRBV9|TRBJ1-1
CASSVARATEAFF
>TRBV14|TRBJ2-3
CASSQGRGSSSTQYF
>TRBV11-2|TRBJ2-5
CASSSISRVQETQYF
>TRBV5-6|TRBJ2-3
CASSFADTQYF
>TRBV2|TRBJ1-4
CASRISNEKLFF
>TRBV6-6|TRBJ2-7
CASSPDGGLPYEQYF
>TRBV6-5|TRBJ2-7
CASSEGSYSYEQYF
>TRBV10-3|TRBJ1-1
CAIRGTGTEAFF
>TRBV9|TRBJ2-1
CASSVVGKEQFF
>TRBV7-9|TRBJ2-1
CASSLVYSRGEQFF
>TRBV10-3|TRBJ2-7
CAISEAVTGTASYEQYF
>TRBV13|TRBJ2-1
CASSSLLAGVSYNEQFF
>TRBV19|TRBJ2-5
CASRRVPTLQETQYF
>TRBV28|TRBJ1-2
CASSSPRAGGGGYTF
>TRBV19|TRBJ2-7
CAAGTSGGEQYF
>TRBV5-1|TRBJ1-4
CASSLGAALDEKLFF
>TRBV19|TRBJ1-5
CASSIGQYSNQPQHF
>TRBV29-1|TRBJ1-2
CSVSTQDLDYGYTF
>TRBV6-5|TRBJ2-5
CASSYVRERGTQYF
>TRBV27|TRBJ1-1
CASSLFLGGNTEAFF
>TRBV15|TRBJ2-7
CATSSGTNREQYF
>TRBV28|TRBJ1-4
CASSLTATTNEKLFF
>TRBV10-1|TRBJ2-3
CASSGRGADTQYF
>TRBV29-1|TRBJ2-7
CSVEMGSYEQYF
>TRBV11-2|TRBJ2-3
CASSLERRVWISTDTQYF
>TRBV5-6|TRBJ1-2
CASSAGSYGYTF
>TRBV6-1|TRBJ1-1
CASSPLRGPNTEAFF
>TRBV27|TRBJ1-1
CASSGQPNTEAFF
>TRBV5-1|TRBJ2-7
CASSRDREKDEQYF
>TRBV10-3|TRBJ1-2
CAISWQADNYGYTF
>TRBV9|TRBJ2-7
CASSVGAGGHLTYEQYF
>TRBV6-4|TRBJ2-1
CASSDRAGEGNNEQFF
>TRBV7-9|TRBJ1-1
CASSIASGTTTEAFF